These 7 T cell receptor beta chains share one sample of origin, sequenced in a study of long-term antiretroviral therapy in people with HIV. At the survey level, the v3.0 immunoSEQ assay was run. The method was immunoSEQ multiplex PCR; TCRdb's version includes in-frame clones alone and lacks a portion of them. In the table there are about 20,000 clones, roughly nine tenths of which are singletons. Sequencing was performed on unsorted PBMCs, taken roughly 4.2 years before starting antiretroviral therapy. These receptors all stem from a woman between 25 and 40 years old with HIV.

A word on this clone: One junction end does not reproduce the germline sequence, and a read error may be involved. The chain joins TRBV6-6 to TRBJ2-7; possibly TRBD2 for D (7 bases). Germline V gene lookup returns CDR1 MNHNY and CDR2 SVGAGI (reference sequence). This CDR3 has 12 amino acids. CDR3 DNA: TGTGCCAGCAGTTACGAGGGGGGGACTCTTAACTTC. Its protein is CASSYEGGTLNF.

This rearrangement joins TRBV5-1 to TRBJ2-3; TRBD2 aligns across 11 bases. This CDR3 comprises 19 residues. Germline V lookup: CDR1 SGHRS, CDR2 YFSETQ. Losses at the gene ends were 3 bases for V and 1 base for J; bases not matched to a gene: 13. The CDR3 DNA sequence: TGCGCCAGCAGCTCCACTAGCGGGAGATCCCTCTATGGCACAGATACGCAGTATTTT. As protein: CASSSTSGRSLYGTDTQYF.

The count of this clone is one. CDR3 sequence (DNA): TGTGCCACCAGCCCCAGGACAGGGGGATCGGAGACCCAGTACTTC. This sequence encodes CATSPRTGGSETQYF. J is TRBJ2-5 and V is TRBV15; 10 bases are shared with TRBD1. From germline, CDR1 is LNHNV and CDR2 YYDKDF (reference sequence). V shed 5 bases, J shed 5 bases, and the junction held 8 bases outside the gene matches. The CDR3 consists of 15 residues.

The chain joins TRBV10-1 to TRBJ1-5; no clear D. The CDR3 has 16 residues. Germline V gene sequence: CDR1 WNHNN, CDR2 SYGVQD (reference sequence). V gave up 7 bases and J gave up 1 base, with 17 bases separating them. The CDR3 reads CASTRKKTRSNQPQHF. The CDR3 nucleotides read TGCGCCAGCACAAGGAAAAAAACGAGGAGCAATCAGCCCCAGCATTTT.

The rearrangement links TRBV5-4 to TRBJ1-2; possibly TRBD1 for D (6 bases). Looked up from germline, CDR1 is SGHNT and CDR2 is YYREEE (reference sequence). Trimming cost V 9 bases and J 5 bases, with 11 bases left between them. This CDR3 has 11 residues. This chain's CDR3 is CATEQGYGYTF. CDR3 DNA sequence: TGTGCCACCGAACAGGGTTATGGCTACACCTTC. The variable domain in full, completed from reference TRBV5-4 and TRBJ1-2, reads ETGVTQSPTHLIKTRGQQVTLRCSSQSGHNTVSWYQQALGQGPQFIFQYYREEENGRGNFPPRFSGLQFPNYSSELNVNALELDDSALYLCATEQGYGYTFGSGTRLTVV.

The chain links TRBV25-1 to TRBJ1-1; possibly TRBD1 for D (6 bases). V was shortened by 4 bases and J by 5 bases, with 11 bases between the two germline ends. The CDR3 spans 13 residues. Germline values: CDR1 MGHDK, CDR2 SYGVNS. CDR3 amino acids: CASSVLQGTEAFF. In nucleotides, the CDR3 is TGTGCCAGCAGTGTTCTTCAGGGGACTGAAGCTTTCTTT.

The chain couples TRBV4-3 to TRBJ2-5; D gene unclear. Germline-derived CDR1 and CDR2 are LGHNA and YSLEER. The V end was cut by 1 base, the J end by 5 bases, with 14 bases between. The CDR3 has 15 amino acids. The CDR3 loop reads CASSQGSSLGETQYF. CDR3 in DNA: TGCGCCAGCAGCCAAGGGTCCTCACTCGGGGAGACCCAGTACTTC.